This entry lists 9 T cell receptor beta chains sequenced from one sample in a study of blood T cells in healthy people across ages. Through a sample-barcoded 5' primer and a J-beta primer mix, a second PCR was run for roughly 6 to 11 cycles. TCRdb fed the 5' RACE reads into MiXCR, producing one record per CDR3 protein. Of hundreds of thousands of distinct CDR3 sequences listed, around 45% are singletons. The specimen sequenced was blood. The receptors derive from a woman aged 55-70 years in good health.

CDR3 nucleotide sequence: TGCGCCAGCAGTTCCGACAGGGCAACCTATGGCTACACCTTC. This encodes CASSSDRATYGYTF. The rearrangement uses TRBV5-1 and TRBJ1-2; TRBD1 matches 7 bases. The CDR3 has 14 residues. J lost 4 bases, V lost 5 bases, and 8 bases had no gene match. Germline loops: CDR1 SGHRS, CDR2 YFSETQ.

Points on this clonotype: At one boundary the junction diverges from the germline segment, which might be a read error. The genes are TRBV3-1 and TRBJ2-2; D might be TRBD1 or TRBD2, each matching 5 bases. This CDR3 spans 15 amino acids. Germline V CDR1 and CDR2: LGHDT, YNNKEL (reference sequence). In nucleotides, the CDR3 is TGTGCCAGCAGAAAGAGGGGCTCAAACACCCGGGAGCTGTTTTTT. Amino acid sequence: CASRKRGSNTRELFF.

This clonotype was seen only once. The rearrangement uses TRBV19 and TRBJ1-4; 7 nucleotides match TRBD1. This CDR3 has 14 amino acids. V trimming: 10 bases; J trimming: 2 bases; junction bases outside the gene matches: 7. Per germline, CDR1 LNHDA and CDR2 SQIVND (reference sequence). The DNA of the CDR3 is TGTGCCACTCGAGGGGGCCGGACTAATGAAAAACTGTTTTTT. It translates to CATRGGRTNEKLFF.

A remark on this clonotype: A junction end diverges from the germline sequence, so it may reflect a read error. V usage is TRBV24-1 and J usage is TRBJ2-1; a weak D match, TRBD2 (5 bases). The CDR3 runs to 15 residues. The V gene's germline CDR1 is KGHDR and CDR2 SFDVKD. The CDR3 region is CATSDSSRSYNAQFF. The CDR3 coding sequence is TGTGCCACCAGTGATTCTAGCCGCTCCTACAATGCGCAGTTCTTC.

The chain uses TRBV6-5 and TRBJ2-7; TRBD1 matches 8 bases. The V segment lost 10 bases and the J segment 2 bases; nucleotides outside the gene matches: 7. CDR1 is MNHEY, CDR2 SVGAGI, per germline. The CDR3 sequence is 13 residues long. The CDR3 loop is CATRDRGPYEQYF. The CDR3 nucleotides are TGTGCCACCCGAGACAGGGGACCCTACGAGCAGTACTTC.

A few counts support this clonotype. The chain has TRBV7-2 and TRBJ2-3; 10 bases are shared with TRBD2. Germline lookup yields CDR1 SGHTA and CDR2 FQGNSA. CDR3 size: 17 residues. V shed 5 bases and J 0 bases; nucleotides not matched to a gene: 8. The CDR3 loop is CASSPFRTSGSTDTQYF. CDR3 sequence (DNA): TGTGCCAGCAGCCCCTTCAGGACTAGCGGAAGCACAGATACGCAGTATTTT.

This chain uses TRBV7-2 with TRBJ2-1; maybe TRBD2 (6 bases). V was shortened by 4 bases and J by 0 bases, with 10 bases between the two germline ends. CDR3 length: 15 amino acids. Germline V gene data show CDR1 as SGHTA and CDR2 as FQGNSA. CDR3 sequence reads: CASSSDGSSYNEQFF. The CDR3 region has the DNA TGTGCCAGCAGCTCCGACGGGAGCTCCTACAATGAGCAGTTCTTC.

This sequence joins TRBV5-1 and TRBJ2-4; 10 bases fit TRBD2. The junction had 19 bases not matched to a gene; V was cut back by 0 bases and J by 13 bases. The CDR3 spans 18 residues. Germline assignment: CDR1 SGHRS and CDR2 YFSETQ. The CDR3 region is CASSLVASGSVPGNEQYF. The DNA of the CDR3 is TGCGCCAGCAGCTTGGTAGCTAGCGGGAGTGTTCCGGGGAATGAGCAGTACTTC.

This chain connects TRBV21-1 to TRBJ2-3; TRBD2 is the table's D call, not checked against the DNA. TRBV21-1 is labeled a pseudogene. This CDR3 comprises 20 residues. The CDR3 DNA follows: TGTGCCAGCAGCATGATGGGGCGGGAGGACATCCGACGGGGCACAGATACGCAGTATTTT. Protein sequence: CASSMMGREDIRRGTDTQYF.